This T cell receptor beta chain was obtained from a study of early T cells in non-severe SARS-CoV-2 infection (dated by TCRdb to the early 2020s). Concerning the study at large: Bulk RNA from unsorted whole blood was used for TCR sequencing, so alpha and beta chains could not be paired.

Library preparation used 5' RACE. Reads for this sample came from a NextSeq 500. The TCR library protocol attached unique molecular identifiers to individual cDNA molecules to correct for sequencing error and PCR bias. Both TCR alpha and beta chains were sequenced, and tight co-correlation was observed between alpha and beta sequence abundances in each sample. The source study handled its data this way. V gene, J gene and CDR3 annotation of TCR sequences was performed with Decombinator V4. TCRs were defined as expanded if a significant change between any two time points was detected under a Poisson model with p below 0.0001. TCR abundances were normalised to the total number of TCRs sequenced per sample and were expressed as counts per million. VDJdb, accessed on 1 November 2021, was searched for TCRs annotated for CMV, EBV and SARS-CoV-2, and TCRs annotated for more than one antigen were excluded. Starting from the raw public reads, TCRdb applied fastp trimming at Q25, assembled clones with MiXCR and retained in-frame beta chains. Each CDR3 protein appears once, grouped with its most common genes and DNA. The V and J calls reflect TCRdb's pipeline rather than the authors' work. The sample yields roughly 41,000 distinct CDR3 sequences; 4.5% to 5% were counted once. Jointly, the top ten make up around 4.5% of the sample.

This clonotype was detected ten times or more. The antigen this receptor binds is unknown. Per-nucleotide qualities are absent, and no much larger clonotype sits a single base away. Points the paper makes about the study in general: VDJdb matching was skewed toward anti-spike CD8 responses and likely underestimated virus-specific expansions by missing private and CD4 specificities.

A case-control design nested within a healthcare worker cohort in London, UK, was used, with weekly nasopharyngeal swab PCR tests and blood sampling performed. Healthcare workers were enrolled in the week of the UK lockdown, from 23 to 31 March 2020, and were followed every week for up to roughly 16 weeks. The clonotype was recovered from an adult who was a healthcare worker with PCR-confirmed SARS-CoV-2 infection or an uninfected control (not recorded which). The sequenced material came from whole blood.

The CDR3 reads as follows: CATADERTSTDTQYF. The DNA sequence reads TGTGCCACTGCGGACGAACGTACCAGCACAGATACGCAGTATTTT. Recombination joined TRBV11-2 with TRBJ2-3; the D gene cannot be resolved reliably. V lost 10 bases and J lost 0 bases; the stretch between them is 17 bases long. The CDR3 runs 15 residues from the cysteine to the phenylalanine. Only CDR3 DNA is held: 45 bases, read in frame from base 1. CDR1 SGHAT and CDR2 FQNNGV are derived from the germline V gene.